These T cell receptor beta chains were read from a single sample in a study of cytomegalovirus exposure and HLA in healthy donors. The data were produced by immunoSEQ multiplex PCR, yet TCRdb's version contains in-frame clones alone and is incomplete. The repertoire includes around 100,000 clones, approximately 79% of them detected once, and approximately 2.8% sits in the top ten. Sequencing was done on a sample of PBMCs. Every receptor here comes from a woman aged 40 to 50 in good health and CMV-seronegative. CDR3s include the opening cysteine and the closing phenylalanine or tryptophan. Fields, in order: V gene, D gene, clone size, J gene, CDR3 protein, CDR3 DNA. The D gene is left open where the match is weak. The size entry is marked missing in some rows and otherwise reads once, few, many or a size class.

v_gene: TRBV27; d_gene: -; abundance: -; j_gene: TRBJ1-6; CDR3aa: CASSLFAGVTSKSPLHF; CDR3nt: TGTGCCAGCAGTTTATTTGCCGGAGTCACTAGCAAATCACCCCTCCACTTT
v_gene: TRBV11-3; d_gene: -; abundance: -; j_gene: TRBJ2-1; CDR3aa: CASSLGQTAYNEQFF; CDR3nt: TGTGCCAGCAGCCTGGGGCAGACAGCCTACAATGAGCAGTTCTTC
v_gene: TRBV30; d_gene: -; abundance: -; j_gene: TRBJ1-2; CDR3aa: CAWSQGSLYGYTF; CDR3nt: TGTGCCTGGAGTCAGGGAAGCCTTTATGGCTACACCTTC
v_gene: TRBV11-2; d_gene: -; abundance: -; j_gene: TRBJ2-3; CDR3aa: CASSLGTATDTQYF; CDR3nt: TGTGCCAGCAGCTTAGGGACAGCCACAGATACGCAGTATTTT
v_gene: TRBV7-9; d_gene: TRBD1; abundance: -; j_gene: TRBJ2-7; CDR3aa: CSSSSTGTGGPYEQYF; CDR3nt: TGTTCCAGCAGCTCAACCGGGACAGGGGGACCCTACGAGCAGTACTTC
v_gene: TRBV5-5; d_gene: TRBD1; abundance: -; j_gene: TRBJ2-7; CDR3aa: CASSLGSGGYEQYF; CDR3nt: TGTGCCAGCAGCTTGGGTTCAGGGGGATACGAGCAGTACTTC
v_gene: TRBV30; d_gene: TRBD1; abundance: -; j_gene: TRBJ1-1; CDR3aa: CAWSAYRGGTEAFF; CDR3nt: TGTGCCTGGAGTGCGTACAGGGGTGGGACTGAAGCTTTCTTT
v_gene: TRBV11-2; d_gene: -; abundance: few; j_gene: TRBJ2-1; CDR3aa: CASSLALATGYNEQFF; CDR3nt: TGTGCCAGCAGCTTAGCATTGGCGACAGGTTACAATGAGCAGTTCTTC
v_gene: TRBV28; d_gene: -; abundance: -; j_gene: TRBJ2-5; CDR3aa: CASTFAGIQETQYF; CDR3nt: TGTGCCAGCACCTTTGCAGGGATCCAAGAGACCCAGTACTTC
v_gene: TRBV30; d_gene: -; abundance: -; j_gene: TRBJ2-1; CDR3aa: CAWSSGPGSWFF; CDR3nt: TGTGCCTGGAGTTCCGGACCCGGGAGTTGGTTCTTC
v_gene: TRBV6-1; d_gene: TRBD2; abundance: -; j_gene: TRBJ2-7; CDR3aa: CASRTSGRIEQYF; CDR3nt: TGTGCCAGCCGGACTAGCGGGAGGATCGAGCAGTACTTC
v_gene: TRBV11-2; d_gene: -; abundance: -; j_gene: TRBJ1-4; CDR3aa: CASSRVGATNEKLFF; CDR3nt: TGTGCCAGCAGCCGGGTAGGGGCAACTAATGAAAAACTGTTTTTT
v_gene: TRBV28; d_gene: TRBD1; abundance: -; j_gene: TRBJ2-7; CDR3aa: CASSPPGQVYEQYF; CDR3nt: TGTGCCAGCAGTCCACCAGGACAGGTCTACGAGCAGTACTTC
v_gene: TRBV11-2; d_gene: -; abundance: -; j_gene: TRBJ2-1; CDR3aa: CASTPTEGRNEQFF; CDR3nt: TGTGCCAGCACCCCTACGGAGGGGCGCAATGAGCAGTTCTTC
v_gene: TRBV30; d_gene: -; abundance: once; j_gene: TRBJ2-7; CDR3aa: CAWSVFGGRSYEQYF; CDR3nt: TGTGCCTGGAGTGTATTCGGAGGGCGCTCCTACGAGCAGTACTTC
v_gene: TRBV28; d_gene: -; abundance: few; j_gene: TRBJ1-4; CDR3aa: CASSLMGANEKLFF; CDR3nt: TGTGCCAGCAGTTTAATGGGAGCTAATGAAAAACTGTTTTTT
v_gene: TRBV2; d_gene: -; abundance: -; j_gene: TRBJ1-5; CDR3aa: CASNPLRHQPQHF; CDR3nt: TGTGCCAGCAATCCCTTGAGGCATCAGCCCCAGCATTTT
v_gene: TRBV7-9; d_gene: TRBD1; abundance: -; j_gene: TRBJ2-4; CDR3aa: CASSLTAGTDTKNIQYF; CDR3nt: TGTGCCAGCAGCTTAACGGCCGGGACAGACACCAAAAACATTCAGTACTTC
v_gene: TRBV28; d_gene: -; abundance: -; j_gene: TRBJ2-3; CDR3aa: CASTRGDTQYF; CDR3nt: TGTGCCAGCACCAGAGGAGATACGCAGTATTTT
v_gene: TRBV6-1; d_gene: TRBD1; abundance: once; j_gene: TRBJ1-4; CDR3aa: CASSEQGQRNEKLFF; CDR3nt: TGTGCCAGCAGTGAACAGGGACAGAGAAATGAAAAACTGTTTTTT
v_gene: TRBV9; d_gene: -; abundance: -; j_gene: TRBJ2-1; CDR3aa: CASSVDPGYNEQFF; CDR3nt: TGTGCCAGCAGCGTAGACCCCGGTTACAATGAGCAGTTCTTC
v_gene: TRBV5-5; d_gene: -; abundance: -; j_gene: TRBJ1-3; CDR3aa: CASSFPGGNPGNTIYF; CDR3nt: TGTGCCAGCAGCTTCCCCGGGGGGAACCCTGGAAACACCATATATTTT
v_gene: TRBV7-9; d_gene: TRBD2; abundance: -; j_gene: TRBJ2-2; CDR3aa: CASSPRLAGNTGELFF; CDR3nt: TGTGCCAGCAGCCCCAGACTAGCGGGCAACACCGGGGAGCTGTTTTTT
v_gene: TRBV2; d_gene: -; abundance: -; j_gene: TRBJ2-6; CDR3aa: CASSSDRANVLTF; CDR3nt: TGTGCCAGCAGCTCCGACAGGGCCAACGTCCTGACTTTC